The 14 T cell receptor beta chains reported below all come from one sample, sequenced in a study of a mutant IDH1 vaccine in newly diagnosed glioma. The data were produced by immunoSEQ multiplex PCR, yet TCRdb's version contains in-frame clones alone and is incomplete. In the table there are 52,000 or so clones, around 80% of which are singletons. Antigens of these TCRs are unknown. Time point specified: week 23, last vaccination. The vaccine gave 300 ug of a 20-mer mutant IDH1 peptide subcutaneously per dose. The input for sequencing was PBMCs, taken from a glioma patient whose treatment included an IDH1 peptide vaccine. These receptors came from a woman in her thirties or forties with glioma. Some clones in this sample may be carry-over from other donors' samples.

This clone was seen once. CDR3 DNA: TGTGCCAGCAGTGCCACATCGGCCTTAGCCAAAAACATTCAGTACTTC. Translation gives CASSATSALAKNIQYF. V usage is TRBV25-1 and J usage is TRBJ2-4; D gene ambiguous. CDR1 MGHDK and CDR2 SYGVNS come from the germline V gene. There are 16 residues in the CDR3. The V end lost 4 bases, the J end lost 0 bases, and 13 bases lay between the germline ends.

The chain recombines TRBV30 with TRBJ1-1, with D tentatively TRBD1 (6 bases). The germline V gene has CDR1 GTSNPN and CDR2 SVGIG (reference sequence). The V gene lost 4 bases and the J gene lost 9 bases, with 18 bases spanning the gap. CDR3 length: 13 amino acids. The CDR3 protein is CAWIISTGRQAFF. CDR3 nucleotide sequence: TGTGCCTGGATCATCTCAACAGGGCGGCAAGCTTTCTTT.

The chain joins TRBV7-8 to TRBJ2-1; 7 nucleotides align to TRBD1. This CDR3 has 15 amino acids. Germline CDR1 reads SGHVS; CDR2 reads FQNEAQ. V shed 4 bases, J shed 0 bases, and the junction held 3 bases outside the gene matches. CDR3 bases: TGTGCCAGCAGCTCCGGGACAGCCTCCTACAATGAGCAGTTCTTC. This gives the protein CASSSGTASYNEQFF.

The rearrangement uses TRBV9 and TRBJ2-1; 8 nucleotides agree with TRBD1. After removal of 2 bases from V and 5 bases from J, the junction contained 6 bases not matched to a gene. The CDR3 consists of 15 residues. Per germline, CDR1 SGDLS and CDR2 YYNGEE. The CDR3 sequence: CASSVAGTGNNEQFF. Here the CDR3 DNA reads TGTGCCAGCAGCGTGGCCGGGACAGGTAACAATGAGCAGTTCTTC.

The chain recombines TRBV19 with TRBJ2-5; D is perhaps TRBD1 (6 bases). Germline V gene sequence: CDR1 LNHDA, CDR2 SQIVND (reference sequence). The CDR3 length is 12 residues. The ends were cut back, 3 bases at V and 5 bases at J, with 7 bases in the middle. This chain's CDR3 is CASSITGETQYF. The CDR3 DNA sequence: TGTGCCAGTAGTATTACAGGGGAGACCCAGTACTTC.

The gene calls are TRBV2 and TRBJ2-2; 10 bases map to TRBD2. The CDR3 loop spans 15 amino acids. The V gene's germline CDR1 is SNHLY and CDR2 FYNNEI. Trimming cost V 6 bases and J 4 bases; bases outside gene matches: 5. CDR3 nucleotides: TGTGCCAGCAGCGCTAGCGGGGGCCCCACCGGGGAGCTGTTTTTT. Translation gives CASSASGGPTGELFF.

The rearrangement links TRBV6-1 to TRBJ2-5, with 11 bases that match TRBD2. Germline-derived CDR1 and CDR2 are MNHNS and SASEGT. V was clipped by 8 bases and J by 1 base; unmatched bases: 6. The CDR3 is made up of 15 amino acids. The CDR3: CASSVGLAVQETQYF. The CDR3 region has the DNA TGTGCCAGCTCGGTGGGACTAGCGGTCCAAGAGACCCAGTACTTC.

This clone was seen more than once but under ten times. V is TRBV9 and J is TRBJ1-5; no clear D. The V gene lost 4 bases and the J gene lost 2 bases, with 13 bases spanning the gap. This CDR3 has 15 amino acids. The germline V gene has CDR1 SGDLS and CDR2 YYNGEE. Here the CDR3 reads CASSQDGLGNQPQHF. The CDR3 nucleotides are TGTGCCAGCAGCCAAGACGGCTTGGGCAATCAGCCCCAGCATTTT.

This chain uses TRBV27 with TRBJ2-2; weak D call: TRBD1 (6 bases). V lost 6 bases to trimming and J lost 5 bases, with 13 bases between them. Germline V gene sequence: CDR1 MNHEY, CDR2 SMNVEV (reference sequence). The CDR3 length is 14 residues. The CDR3 coding sequence is TGTGCCAGCAGGCTACAAACAGGGACCGGGGAGCTGTTTTTT. Translation: CASRLQTGTGELFF.

Only one count was recorded for this clone. The V and J genes are TRBV14 and TRBJ1-1; perhaps TRBD1 as D (6 bases). V was pared by 4 bases and J by 7 bases, with 13 bases between. Germline V gene data show CDR1 as SGHDN and CDR2 as FVKESK. The CDR3 is made up of 13 amino acids. The DNA of the CDR3 is TGTGCCAGCAGCCCAAGATTACAGGGTGAAGCTTTCTTT. Amino acids: CASSPRLQGEAFF. The full variable domain, with the rest looked up from reference TRBV14 and TRBJ1-1, is EAGVTQFPSHSVIEKGQTVTLRCDPISGHDNLYWYRRVMGKEIKFLLHFVKESKQDESGMPNNRFLAERTGGTYSTLKVQPAELEDSGVYFCASSPRLQGEAFFGQGTRLTVV.

This clone was detected only a few times. The V gene is TRBV2, the J gene TRBJ2-7, with 7 bases fitting TRBD1. CDR1 and CDR2 from the germline V gene are SNHLY and FYNNEI. V dropped 7 bases and J dropped 3; count of bases not matched to a gene: 9. CDR3 length: 14 residues. The CDR3 DNA reads TGTGCCAGCACCTATAAGGGGGCCCTCTACGAGCAGTACTTC. Translation gives CASTYKGALYEQYF.

V gene TRBV6-6 combines with J gene TRBJ1-5; 12 bases line up with TRBD1. CDR1 is MNHNY and CDR2 is SVGAGI in the germline V gene (reference sequence). The V gene end was trimmed by 4 bases and the J gene end by 5 bases; junction bases not matched to a gene: 3. The CDR3 loop spans 15 amino acids. The DNA of the CDR3 is TGTGCCAGCAGTTCCGGGACAGGGGGCTATCAGCCCCAGCATTTT. Translation: CASSSGTGGYQPQHF.

The chain uses TRBV30 and TRBJ2-2; D remains unclear. Germline values: CDR1 GTSNPN, CDR2 SVGIG (reference sequence). Trimming took 0 bases from V and 7 from J, leaving 6 bases between them. The CDR3 extends over 12 amino acids. The CDR3 nucleotides are TGTGCCTGGAGTGTAGGGATCGGGGAGCTGTTTTTT. Translated, it gives CAWSVGIGELFF.

This clone was seen only a few times. The chain joins TRBV5-1 to TRBJ1-1; 8 bases line up with TRBD1. From germline, CDR1 is SGHRS and CDR2 YFSETQ. There are 14 residues in the CDR3. J was trimmed by 0 bases and V by 7 bases; bases with no gene match: 5. The CDR3 region has the DNA TGCGCCAGCCTCCGGGACAGGATGAACACTGAAGCTTTCTTT. It encodes CASLRDRMNTEAFF.